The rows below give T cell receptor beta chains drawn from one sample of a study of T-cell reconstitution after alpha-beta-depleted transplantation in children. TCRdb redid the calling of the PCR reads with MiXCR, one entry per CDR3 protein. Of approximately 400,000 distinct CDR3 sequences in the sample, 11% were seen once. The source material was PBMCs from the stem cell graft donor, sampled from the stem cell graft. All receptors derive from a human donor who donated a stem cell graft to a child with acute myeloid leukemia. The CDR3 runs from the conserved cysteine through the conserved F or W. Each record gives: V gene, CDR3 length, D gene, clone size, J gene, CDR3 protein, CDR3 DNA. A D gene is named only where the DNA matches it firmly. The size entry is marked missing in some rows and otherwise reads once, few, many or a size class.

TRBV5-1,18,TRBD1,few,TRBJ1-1,CASSRGDREGGLNTEAFF,TGCGCCAGCAGCCGAGGGGACAGGGAGGGAGGGCTGAACACTGAAGCTTTCTTT
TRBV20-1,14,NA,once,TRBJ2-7,CSARVEGARYEQYF,TGCAGTGCTAGAGTCGAGGGAGCCCGCTACGAGCAGTACTTC
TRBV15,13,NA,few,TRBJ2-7,CATSSQTGYEQYF,TGTGCCACCAGCAGTCAAACAGGCTACGAGCAGTACTTC
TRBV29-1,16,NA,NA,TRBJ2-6,CSVAQGPVGRANGLTF,TGCAGCGTTGCCCAGGGCCCGGTGGGAAGGGCCAACGGCCTGACTTTC
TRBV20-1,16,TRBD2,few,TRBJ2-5,CSASGPAGQIQETQYF,TGCAGTGCTAGTGGTCCAGCGGGGCAGATTCAAGAGACCCAGTACTTC
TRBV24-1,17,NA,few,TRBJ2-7,CATSDLQTSGIYYEQYF,TGTGCCACCAGTGACCTCCAGACGAGCGGTATCTACTACGAGCAGTACTTC
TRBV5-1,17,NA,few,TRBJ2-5,CASSLEPTTGPQETQYF,TGCGCCAGCAGCTTGGAACCGACAACGGGACCCCAAGAGACCCAGTACTTC
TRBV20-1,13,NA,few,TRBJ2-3,CSAGDTSTDTQYF,TGCAGTGCTGGGGACACCAGCACAGATACGCAGTATTTT
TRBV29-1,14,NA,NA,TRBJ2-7,CSVAGGREYHEQYF,TGCAGCGTGGCTGGGGGGCGGGAGTACCACGAGCAGTACTTC
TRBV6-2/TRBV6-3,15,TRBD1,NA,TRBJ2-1,CASSYSPDRAGEQFF,TGTGCCAGCAGTTACTCCCCCGACAGGGCCGGAGAGCAGTTCTTC
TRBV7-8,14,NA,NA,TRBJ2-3,CASRGGASTDTQYF,TGTGCCAGCAGGGGGGGAGCTAGCACAGATACGCAGTATTTT
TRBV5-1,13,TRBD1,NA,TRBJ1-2,CASSPTGVEGYTF,TGCGCCAGCAGCCCGACAGGGGTAGAGGGCTACACCTTC
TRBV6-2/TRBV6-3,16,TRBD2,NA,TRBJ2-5,CASSYSGLGMMETQYF,TGTGCCAGCAGTTACTCGGGACTAGGCATGATGGAGACCCAGTACTTC